The TCR beta chain described here comes from a study of blood T cell repertoires in COVID-19. Overall study: There were acute and convalescent COVID-19 samples, and they came from the United States, Italy and Spain.

The germline CDR1 and CDR2 sequences are LNHDA and SQIVND (reference sequence). CDR3 length equals 14 residues. V was pared by 3 bases and J by 10 bases, with 4 bases of the junction left unmatched. Clones were sequenced by immunoSEQ multiplex PCR, and TCRdb holds only the in-frame ones, with some missing. Among just over 650,000 clones listed, around 90% were seen once. The sequencing sample was made of peripheral blood. This sequence was found in a woman aged 18-29 years with acute or convalescent COVID-19. The chain is built from TRBV19 and TRBJ1-6; 9 bases fit TRBD1. DNA for the CDR3: TGTGCCAGTAGTATCGACAGGGGGGTGTCACCCCTCCACTTT. Its translation: CASSIDRGVSPLHF.